The present T cell receptor (beta chain) was sequenced within a study of identical twins. The study, taken as a whole, reports: The study based its conclusions on cross-sectional statistical analysis and did not follow the same donors. Beta clonotypes that were abundant in cord blood contained fewer insertions, a pattern absent from memory repertoires.

One entry per CDR3 protein results from TCRdb running MiXCR on the 5' RACE reads. The sample has just over 450,000 distinct CDR3 sequences; more than 13% are singletons. This clonotype was seen a handful of times. Its target is not known. CDR3 size: 17 residues. V was clipped by 1 base and J by 1 base, with 17 bases between them. Germline CDR1 SGHTA, CDR2 FQGNSA. The data also belong to a second study, concerning yellow fever vaccine responses in identical twins.

The origin of this receptor is a woman under 30 in good health. The source material was CD4+ T cells sorted from blood. The rearrangement links TRBV7-2 to TRBJ2-7; D may correspond to TRBD1 or TRBD2 (7 bases each). The CDR3 loop is CASSLVWRQGGSYEQYF. Here the CDR3 DNA reads TGTGCCAGCAGCTTAGTTTGGCGGCAGGGGGGGTCCTACGAGCAGTACTTC.